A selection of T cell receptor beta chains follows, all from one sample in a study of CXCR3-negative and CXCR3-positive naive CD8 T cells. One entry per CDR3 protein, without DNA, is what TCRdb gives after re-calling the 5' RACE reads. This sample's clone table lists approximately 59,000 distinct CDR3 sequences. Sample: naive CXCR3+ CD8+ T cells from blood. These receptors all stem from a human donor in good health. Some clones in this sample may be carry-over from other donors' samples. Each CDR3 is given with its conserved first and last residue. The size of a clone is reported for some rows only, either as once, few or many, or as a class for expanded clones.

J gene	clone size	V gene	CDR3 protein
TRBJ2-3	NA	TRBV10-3	CAIGQLPNQDGADTQYF
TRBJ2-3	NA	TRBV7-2	CASSPGWMGLDTQYF
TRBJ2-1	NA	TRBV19	CASNLGLAGLNEQFF
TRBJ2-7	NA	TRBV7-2	CASSGAGAVGEPYF
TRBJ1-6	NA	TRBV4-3	CASSQDPRDRNSPLHF
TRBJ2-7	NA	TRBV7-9	CASSLVATPYEQYF
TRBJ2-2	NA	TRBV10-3	CAISETGPAGELFF
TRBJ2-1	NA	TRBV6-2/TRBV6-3	CASSYSTSGNEQFF
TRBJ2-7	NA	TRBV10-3	CAILRDRDSYEQYF
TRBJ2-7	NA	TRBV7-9	CASNTEERGQGEQYF
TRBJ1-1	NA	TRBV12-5	CASGLEDDISEAFF
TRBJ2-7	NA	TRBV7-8	CASSLGLFLGWYF
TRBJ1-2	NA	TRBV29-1	CSVEVNGDRDYTGYTF
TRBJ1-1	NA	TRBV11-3	CASSPRDRGNTEAFF
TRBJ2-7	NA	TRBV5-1	CASSSSGAGGDEQYF
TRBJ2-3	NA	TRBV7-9	CASSSLTDTQYF
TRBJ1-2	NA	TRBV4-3	CASSSKKQHPGVGYTF
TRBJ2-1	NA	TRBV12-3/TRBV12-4	CASTRSRVNEQFF
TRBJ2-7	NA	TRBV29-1	CSVGIYGNYEQYF
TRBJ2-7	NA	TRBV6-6	CASIFDTASYEQYF
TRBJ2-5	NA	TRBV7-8	CASSPPDRKETQYF
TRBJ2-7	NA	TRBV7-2	CASSPGRDSYEQYF
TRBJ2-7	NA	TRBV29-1	CSVDGGKQAYEQYF
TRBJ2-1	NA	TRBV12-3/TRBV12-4	CASSWDSLSAYNEQFF
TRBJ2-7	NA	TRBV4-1	CASSQGSQSHYEQYF
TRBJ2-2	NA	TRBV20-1	CSASPDPPNTVNTGELFF
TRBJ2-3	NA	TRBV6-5	CASSSYGGPGTDTQYF
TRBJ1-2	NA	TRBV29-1	CSVTGQEMIDHTF
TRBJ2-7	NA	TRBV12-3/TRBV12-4	CASSWDRGPYEQYF
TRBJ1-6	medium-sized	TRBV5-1	CASSLDRSWDSPLHF
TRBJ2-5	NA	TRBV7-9	CASSSALGTSGAQETQYF
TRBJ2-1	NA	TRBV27	CASSLGRSSYNEQFF
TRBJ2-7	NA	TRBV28	CASSIRGSEQYF
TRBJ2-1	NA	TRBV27	CASSLRRGHSYNEQFF
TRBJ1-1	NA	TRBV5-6	CASSLLANEAFF
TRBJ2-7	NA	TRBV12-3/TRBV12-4	CASSLAGGPSSYEQYF
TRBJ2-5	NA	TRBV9	CASSGSGGPQETQYF
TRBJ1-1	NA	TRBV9	CASSAGTWEIEAFF
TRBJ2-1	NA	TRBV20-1	CSAREGVIDDEQFF
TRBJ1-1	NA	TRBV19	CASSIDREGQGNTEAFF
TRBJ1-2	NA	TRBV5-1	CASRPGITDYGYTF
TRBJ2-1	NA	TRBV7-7	CASSSGGTSGNEQFF
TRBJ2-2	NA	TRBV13	CASSHGTGIIGELFF
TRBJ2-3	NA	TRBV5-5	CASSPGRTDTQYF
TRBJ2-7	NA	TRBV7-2	CASSWDYEQYF
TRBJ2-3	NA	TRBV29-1	CSAWGAGSTDTQYF